In this sample, the clone carrying this T cell receptor (beta chain) turned up once. The data were taken from a study of blood T cell repertoires in COVID-19. Whole-study context: COVID-19 samples collected from the United States, Italy and Spain covered acute and convalescent phases.

As processed by the authors: Counts of nucleated cells, estimated from reference gene primer amplification, were obtained. TCRdb's copy holds only in-frame clones and misses some; the assay was immunoSEQ multiplex PCR. For V, J and clone size, that table is used; D and trimming come from the DNA. Among some 240,000 clones listed, 75% to 90% were seen once. The germline V gene encodes CDR1 SGHRS and CDR2 YFSETQ. Germline trimming cut 2 bases from V and 3 bases from J; bases unmatched to any gene: 3. This CDR3 is built from 14 residues. This TCR came from a woman between 70 and 85 years old with COVID-19, enrolled during active disease. The sample consisted of peripheral blood. The gene calls are TRBV5-1 and TRBJ2-3; 7 bases are shared with TRBD2. In nucleotides, the CDR3 is TGCGCCAGCAGCTTTGGACTAGGGACAGATACGCAGTATTTT. Translated, it gives CASSFGLGTDTQYF.